This T cell receptor beta chain came from a study of cytomegalovirus exposure and HLA in healthy donors. Study-level results: Most TCR sequences were rare, but some public TCRs occurred in many donors.

A remark on this clone: The antigen remains unidentified.

The primer mix had 60 Vbeta and 13 Jbeta primers. Authors' data handling: In a later analysis, the count reached 80 million or so unique TCR beta chains, with 9 million to 11 million shared. Generated by immunoSEQ multiplex PCR, the TCRdb table keeps only in-frame clones and is missing some. V, J and clone size are those of that table, while D and trimming were read from the DNA. This sample has 150,000 to 200,000 clones; about 80% occur once, and the top ten carry roughly 10%. The length of the CDR3 is 14 residues. Germline V gene sequence: CDR1 MNHEY, CDR2 SMNVEV (reference sequence). V was cut by 2 bases and J by 5 bases, with 12 bases left in between.

This TCR came from a man aged 18-30 years in good health and CMV-seropositive. The genes are TRBV27 and TRBJ2-5, with D perhaps matching TRBD1 (6 bases). Sequenced material: PBMCs. The CDR3 DNA is TGTGCCAGCAGTTTAGGGGGCCCCTGGGAGACCCAGTACTTC. It encodes CASSLGGPWETQYF.